This T cell receptor (beta chain) was sequenced in a study of metastatic and nonmetastatic thyroid tumors. From the PCR reads, TCRdb re-called clones with MiXCR. The repertoire holds around 23,000 clones, over 25% seen once, with around 17% in the top ten. All patients reached thyroid surgery having received no treatment beforehand. This CDR3 comprises 14 residues. With V trimmed by 4 bases and J by 5 bases, 8 bases remained unmatched. The germline V gene encodes CDR1 SGHTA and CDR2 FQGNSA. The TCR sequence derives from a male donor with papillary thyroid cancer or a benign thyroid nodule (not recorded which). Some clones in this sample may be carry-over from other donors' samples. Sequenced: blood. This chain uses TRBV7-2 with TRBJ2-7, with TRBD1 identical over 7 bases. For the CDR3, the DNA is TGTGCCAGCAGCTCGGGCAGGGGGTCCCACGAGCAGTACTTC. This translates into CASSSGRGSHEQYF.